The clone carrying this T cell receptor beta chain was seen many times. This CDR3 comprises 14 residues. Trimming took off 0 bases at V and 0 bases at J, with 6 bases between the two ends. CDR1 is LNHDA, CDR2 SQIVND, per germline (reference sequence). TCR beta CDR3 regions were amplified from RNA transcripts. The HTBI primer set served for first-round RT-PCR of the TCR CDR3. TCRdb independently ran MiXCR on the multiplex PCR reads; one entry per CDR3 protein. The data hold hundreds of thousands of distinct CDR3 sequences, with approximately 25% observed a single time. These data originate in a study of T cells in Graves' hyperthyroidism and ophthalmopathy. Clinical symptoms, serum thyroxine and TRAb, thyroid ultrasound and orbital computed tomography were used for the diagnoses. The source of the PBMCs was more than 9.5 ml of fresh peripheral blood.

The sample taken for sequencing was blood. The rearrangement links TRBV19 to TRBJ2-7; D is undetermined. This TCR was recovered from a woman in her thirties or forties with Graves' ophthalmopathy. The CDR3 DNA is TGTGCCAGTAGTATAGACAAGAGCTCCTACGAGCAGTACTTC. Protein product: CASSIDKSSYEQYF.